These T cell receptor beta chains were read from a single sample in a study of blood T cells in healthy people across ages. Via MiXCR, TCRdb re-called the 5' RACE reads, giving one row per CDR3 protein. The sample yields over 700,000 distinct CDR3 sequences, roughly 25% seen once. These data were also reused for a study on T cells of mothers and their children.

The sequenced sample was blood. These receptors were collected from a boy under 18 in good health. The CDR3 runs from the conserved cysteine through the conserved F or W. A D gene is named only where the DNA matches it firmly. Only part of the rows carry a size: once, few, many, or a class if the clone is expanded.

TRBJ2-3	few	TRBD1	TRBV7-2	CASSSPGTGDDTQYF	TGTGCCAGCAGCTCACCCGGGACAGGGGACGATACGCAGTATTTT
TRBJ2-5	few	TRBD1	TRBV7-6	CASSPDRGSPWETQYF	TGTGCCAGCAGCCCGGACAGGGGATCCCCCTGGGAGACCCAGTACTTC
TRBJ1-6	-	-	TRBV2	CASSEIGSSPLHF	TGTGCCAGCAGCGAGATAGGGAGTTCACCCCTCCACTTT
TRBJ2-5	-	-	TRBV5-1	CASQIGQLQETQYF	TGCGCCAGCCAAATTGGACAGTTACAAGAGACCCAGTACTTC
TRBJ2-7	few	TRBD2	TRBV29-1	CSGVLAGPSYEQYF	TGCAGCGGGGTGCTAGCGGGGCCCTCCTACGAGCAGTACTTC
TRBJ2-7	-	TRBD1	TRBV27	CASSSLRGQGYEQYF	TGTGCCAGCAGTTCGTTAAGGGGACAGGGCTACGAGCAGTACTTC
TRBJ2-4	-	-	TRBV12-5	CASGLSGVKNIQYF	TGTGCTAGTGGTTTGTCAGGGGTGAAAAACATTCAGTACTTC
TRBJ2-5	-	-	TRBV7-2	CASSPGKQTTQYF	TGTGCCAGCAGCCCAGGGAAACAGACGACCCAGTACTTC
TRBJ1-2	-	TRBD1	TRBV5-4	CASSLGGGGAYGYTF	TGTGCCAGCAGCTTGGGTGGAGGGGGCGCATACGGCTACACCTTC
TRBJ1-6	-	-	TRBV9	CASSVARETPLHF	TGTGCCAGCAGCGTAGCCAGGGAGACACCCCTCCACTTT
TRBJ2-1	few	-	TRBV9	CASSVGLGQYNEQFF	TGTGCCAGCAGCGTAGGGCTGGGACAATACAATGAGCAGTTCTTC
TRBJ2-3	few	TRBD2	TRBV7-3	CASSLTGGGPDTQYF	TGTGCTAGCAGCTTAACGGGGGGGGGCCCTGATACGCAGTATTTT
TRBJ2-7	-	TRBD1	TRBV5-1	CASSQSPGTQGDEQYF	TGCGCCAGCAGCCAAAGTCCCGGGACACAGGGGGACGAGCAGTACTTC
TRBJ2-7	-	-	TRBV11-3	CASSPVQGISYEQYF	TGTGCCAGCAGCCCTGTTCAGGGAATATCCTACGAGCAGTACTTC
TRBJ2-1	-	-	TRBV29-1	CSVAQSGWTYNEQFF	TGCAGCGTTGCCCAGTCAGGGTGGACCTACAATGAGCAGTTCTTC
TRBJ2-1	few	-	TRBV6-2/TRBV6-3	CASSTTYEQFF	TGTGCCAGCAGCACTACATATGAGCAGTTCTTC
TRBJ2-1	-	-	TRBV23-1	CASRNKEMGRKHNEQFF	TGCGCCAGCAGAAATAAGGAGATGGGACGGAAACACAATGAGCAGTTCTTC
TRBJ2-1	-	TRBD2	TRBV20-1	CSAGLADNYNEQFF	TGCAGTGCTGGCCTAGCGGACAACTACAATGAGCAGTTCTTC
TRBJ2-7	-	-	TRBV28	CATCPEAYEQYF	TGTGCCACCTGTCCGGAGGCCTACGAGCAGTACTTC
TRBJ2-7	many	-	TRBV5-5	CASRPDYTLSYEQYF	TGTGCCAGCAGACCGGACTATACCCTCTCCTACGAGCAGTACTTC
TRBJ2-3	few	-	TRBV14	CASSQVLGDTQYF	TGTGCCAGCAGCCAAGTTCTCGGAGATACGCAGTATTTT
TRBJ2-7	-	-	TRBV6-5	CASSYSAGNSYEQYF	TGTGCCAGCAGTTATTCGGCAGGAAACTCCTACGAGCAGTACTTC
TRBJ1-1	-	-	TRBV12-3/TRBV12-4	CASSRPSTEAFF	TGTGCCAGCAGCCGCCCGTCGACTGAAGCTTTCTTT
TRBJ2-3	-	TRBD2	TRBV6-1	CASRRTPSGSTYTQYF	TGTGCCAGCAGACGGACCCCTAGCGGGAGCACTTATACGCAGTATTTT